This TCR beta chain derives from a study of blood T cell repertoires in COVID-19. For the study at large: From the United States, Italy and Spain came samples of acute and convalescent COVID-19.

The table came from immunoSEQ multiplex PCR; TCRdb's copy has only in-frame clones and leaves some out. The data contain around 400,000 clones, around 92% of them singletons. This CDR3 has 13 residues. The V end lost 3 bases, the J end lost 0 bases, and 5 bases lay between the germline ends. Germline V gene data show CDR1 as LNHDA and CDR2 as SQIVND (reference sequence). This chain connects TRBV19 to TRBJ1-1; D is unresolved. The clonotype originates from a man aged 35-49 years with acute or convalescent COVID-19. The sequenced material came from peripheral blood. Here the CDR3 reads CASSMFVNTEAFF. The CDR3 nucleotides read TGTGCCAGTAGTATGTTCGTGAACACTGAAGCTTTCTTT. The full variable domain, completed using reference TRBV19 and TRBJ1-1, is DGGITQSPKYLFRKEGQNVTLSCEQNLNHDAMYWYRQDPGQGLRLIYYSQIVNDFQKGDIAEGYSVSREKKESFPLTVTSAQKNPTAFYLCASSMFVNTEAFFGQGTRLTVV.